This T cell receptor (beta chain) was identified in a study of blood T cell repertoires in COVID-19. Whole-study context: Whether acute or convalescent, the COVID-19 samples came from the United States, Italy and Spain. T cells, B-cell-depleted T cells, or PBMCs supplied cDNA or gDNA.

Original methodology: Amplified reference gene primers provided the basis for estimating nucleated cell counts. Profiled with immunoSEQ multiplex PCR; TCRdb holds only in-frame clones, not every one. From that table come the V and J calls and clone size; the DNA was used to work out D and trimming. Of about 170,000 clones listed, about three quarters are singletons. This clone was seen a handful of times. Sequencing was performed on peripheral blood. The source of this sequence is a man between 65 and 85 years old with acute or convalescent COVID-19.

CDR3 residues: CASSHSGNTIYF. In nucleotides, the CDR3 is TGTGCCAGCAGCCACTCTGGAAACACCATATATTTT. The rearrangement joins TRBV12-3 or TRBV12-4 to TRBJ1-3, with unresolved D. Trimming left V 6 bases short and J 0 bases short, with 3 bases between. CDR3 size: 12 residues.